This is a list of T cell receptor beta chains from one sample in a study of neurological immune-mediated disorders. Using its own MiXCR run on the 5' RACE reads, TCRdb lists one record per CDR3 protein. The table includes under 90,000 distinct CDR3 sequences, around 9.6% detected once. Sequenced material: PBMCs. Receptors originate from a man between 25 and 39 years old in good health. Both conserved end residues are part of each CDR3. The order of the fields is D gene, clone size, V gene, J gene, CDR3 protein, CDR3 DNA. D genes are given only for firm matches. The size field is filled for only some rows; it gives once, few, many or a size class.

d_call: NA
clone_size: few
v_call: TRBV30
j_call: TRBJ2-1
cdr3_aa: CAWTRTQSEQFF
cdr3_nt: TGTGCCTGGACTAGAACCCAGTCTGAGCAGTTCTTC

d_call: TRBD2
clone_size: many
v_call: TRBV20-1
j_call: TRBJ2-1
cdr3_aa: CSAPVAAGSNEQFF
cdr3_nt: TGCAGTGCCCCAGTGGCAGCGGGAAGCAATGAGCAGTTCTTC

d_call: TRBD2
clone_size: many
v_call: TRBV7-8
j_call: TRBJ2-7
cdr3_aa: CASSLQTGTSAYEQYF
cdr3_nt: TGTGCCAGCAGCCTACAGACCGGGACTAGCGCCTACGAGCAGTACTTC

d_call: NA
clone_size: many
v_call: TRBV20-1
j_call: TRBJ1-2
cdr3_aa: CSARDPKARRGGYTF
cdr3_nt: TGCAGTGCTAGAGATCCCAAGGCACGCCGTGGTGGCTACACCTTC

d_call: TRBD2
clone_size: many
v_call: TRBV4-2
j_call: TRBJ2-5
cdr3_aa: CASSQVGAGAIQETQYF
cdr3_nt: TGTGCCAGCAGCCAAGTTGGGGCGGGAGCCATTCAAGAGACCCAGTACTTC

d_call: TRBD2
clone_size: many
v_call: TRBV13
j_call: TRBJ2-7
cdr3_aa: CASSSTGLANYEQYF
cdr3_nt: TGTGCCAGCAGCTCGACGGGACTAGCGAACTACGAGCAGTACTTC

d_call: TRBD1
clone_size: many
v_call: TRBV4-2
j_call: TRBJ2-2
cdr3_aa: CASSPRDRTTGELFF
cdr3_nt: TGTGCCAGCAGCCCCCGGGACAGGACAACCGGGGAGCTGTTTTTT

d_call: NA
clone_size: NA
v_call: TRBV20-1
j_call: TRBJ2-5
cdr3_aa: CSAEGAGQETQYF
cdr3_nt: TGCAGTGCTGAAGGAGCAGGGCAAGAGACCCAGTACTTC

d_call: TRBD1
clone_size: many
v_call: TRBV24-1
j_call: TRBJ2-1
cdr3_aa: CATSESPGQGLNNEQFF
cdr3_nt: TGTGCCACCAGTGAATCCCCGGGACAGGGACTGAACAATGAGCAGTTCTTC

d_call: TRBD1
clone_size: few
v_call: TRBV2
j_call: TRBJ2-3
cdr3_aa: CASSERGRGQGTDTQYF
cdr3_nt: TGTGCCAGCAGTGAAAGGGGTCGGGGACAGGGCACAGATACGCAGTATTTT

d_call: NA
clone_size: many
v_call: TRBV20-1
j_call: TRBJ2-7
cdr3_aa: CSARDPAGWGYEQYF
cdr3_nt: TGCAGTGCTAGAGATCCGGCGGGATGGGGCTACGAGCAGTACTTC

d_call: TRBD1
clone_size: many
v_call: TRBV7-2
j_call: TRBJ2-7
cdr3_aa: CASSHTGDAYEQYF
cdr3_nt: TGTGCCAGCAGTCATACAGGGGACGCCTACGAGCAGTACTTC

d_call: TRBD1
clone_size: many
v_call: TRBV28
j_call: TRBJ2-2
cdr3_aa: CASRPRPGTVGNTGELFF
cdr3_nt: TGTGCCAGCAGACCTCGCCCCGGGACAGTCGGGAACACCGGGGAGCTGTTTTTT

d_call: NA
clone_size: many
v_call: TRBV2
j_call: TRBJ2-5
cdr3_aa: CASSPQLQGETQYF
cdr3_nt: TGTGCCAGCAGCCCTCAGTTACAGGGAGAGACCCAGTACTTC

d_call: NA
clone_size: few
v_call: TRBV12-3/TRBV12-4
j_call: TRBJ1-3
cdr3_aa: CASRTGNSGNTIYF
cdr3_nt: TGTGCCAGCAGAACAGGGAACTCTGGAAACACCATATATTTT

d_call: TRBD2
clone_size: many
v_call: TRBV5-1
j_call: TRBJ2-1
cdr3_aa: CASSLVTGLAGAEQFF
cdr3_nt: TGCGCCAGCAGCTTGGTTACCGGACTAGCGGGAGCTGAGCAGTTCTTC

d_call: NA
clone_size: NA
v_call: TRBV5-6
j_call: TRBJ2-2
cdr3_aa: CASSLGQITGELFF
cdr3_nt: TGTGCCAGCAGCTTGGGACAGATCACCGGGGAGCTGTTTTTT

d_call: NA
clone_size: NA
v_call: TRBV27
j_call: TRBJ1-3
cdr3_aa: CASSSGKSSGNTIYF
cdr3_nt: TGTGCCAGCAGTTCCGGGAAGAGCTCTGGAAACACCATATATTTT

d_call: TRBD2
clone_size: many
v_call: TRBV7-8
j_call: TRBJ2-3
cdr3_aa: CASSLKVVGRGRASGPSSTDTQYF
cdr3_nt: TGTGCCAGCAGCTTAAAGGTTGTAGGGAGAGGAAGGGCTAGCGGGCCTTCTAGCACAGATACGCAGTATTTT

d_call: TRBD2
clone_size: NA
v_call: TRBV7-8
j_call: TRBJ2-3
cdr3_aa: CASSLVSISGRVGTDTQYF
cdr3_nt: TGTGCCAGCAGCTTAGTGTCGATTAGCGGGAGGGTAGGCACAGATACGCAGTATTTT

d_call: NA
clone_size: many
v_call: TRBV29-1
j_call: TRBJ2-5
cdr3_aa: CSVGWGIETQYF
cdr3_nt: TGCAGCGTTGGGTGGGGAATAGAGACCCAGTACTTC

d_call: NA
clone_size: many
v_call: TRBV7-2
j_call: TRBJ2-3
cdr3_aa: CASSFGGPSTDTQYF
cdr3_nt: TGTGCCAGCAGCTTCGGGGGGCCTAGCACAGATACGCAGTATTTT

d_call: NA
clone_size: many
v_call: TRBV11-2
j_call: TRBJ2-2
cdr3_aa: CASSLGLATNTGELFF
cdr3_nt: TGTGCCAGCAGCTTAGGTCTAGCGACGAACACCGGGGAGCTGTTTTTT

d_call: TRBD2
clone_size: many
v_call: TRBV20-1
j_call: TRBJ2-4
cdr3_aa: CSARGGGLAGQPGTKNIQYF
cdr3_nt: TGCAGTGCTAGAGGGGGAGGACTAGCGGGTCAACCTGGGACCAAAAACATTCAGTACTTC

d_call: TRBD2
clone_size: many
v_call: TRBV5-1
j_call: TRBJ2-3
cdr3_aa: CASTRYWGLAGDTQYF
cdr3_nt: TGCGCCAGCACCCGTTATTGGGGACTAGCGGGAGATACGCAGTATTTT

d_call: NA
clone_size: many
v_call: TRBV18
j_call: TRBJ1-1
cdr3_aa: CASSPQEVAANTEAFF
cdr3_nt: TGTGCCAGCTCCCCGCAGGAGGTGGCAGCGAACACTGAAGCTTTCTTT

d_call: NA
clone_size: many
v_call: TRBV28
j_call: TRBJ1-3
cdr3_aa: CASRLVSGNTIYF
cdr3_nt: TGTGCCAGCAGATTAGTGTCTGGAAACACCATATATTTT

d_call: TRBD1
clone_size: many
v_call: TRBV20-1
j_call: TRBJ2-3
cdr3_aa: CSARTGDGLDTQYF
cdr3_nt: TGCAGTGCTAGGACAGGGGACGGGCTAGATACGCAGTATTTT

d_call: NA
clone_size: few
v_call: TRBV7-2
j_call: TRBJ2-4
cdr3_aa: CASSLVTSSLLAKNIQYF
cdr3_nt: TGTGCCAGCAGCTTAGTCACGTCTAGCCTACTAGCCAAAAACATTCAGTACTTC

d_call: NA
clone_size: many
v_call: TRBV20-1
j_call: TRBJ2-1
cdr3_aa: CSARDLGWASNEQFF
cdr3_nt: TGCAGTGCTAGAGATCTCGGCTGGGCTAGCAATGAGCAGTTCTTC

d_call: TRBD1
clone_size: many
v_call: TRBV20-1
j_call: TRBJ2-5
cdr3_aa: CSARDRTPSGETQYF
cdr3_nt: TGCAGTGCCAGGGACAGGACTCCCTCCGGGGAGACCCAGTACTTC

d_call: NA
clone_size: many
v_call: TRBV5-1
j_call: TRBJ1-6
cdr3_aa: CASSRTPSSYNSPLHF
cdr3_nt: TGCGCCAGCAGCCGGACACCGAGCTCCTATAATTCACCCCTCCACTTT

d_call: TRBD2
clone_size: many
v_call: TRBV28
j_call: TRBJ2-6
cdr3_aa: CASSPPGGWGLGANVLTF
cdr3_nt: TGTGCCAGCAGTCCCCCGGGAGGGTGGGGTCTCGGGGCCAACGTCCTGACTTTC

d_call: TRBD2
clone_size: many
v_call: TRBV20-1
j_call: TRBJ2-7
cdr3_aa: CSADGGASGRNYEQYF
cdr3_nt: TGCAGTGCCGATGGAGGCGCTAGCGGGAGAAACTACGAGCAGTACTTC

d_call: TRBD2
clone_size: many
v_call: TRBV20-1
j_call: TRBJ2-1
cdr3_aa: CSASSLAGGPGNEQFF
cdr3_nt: TGCAGTGCTAGTTCGTTAGCGGGAGGGCCAGGTAATGAGCAGTTCTTC

d_call: TRBD1
clone_size: many
v_call: TRBV9
j_call: TRBJ2-7
cdr3_aa: CASSVEGASYEQYF
cdr3_nt: TGTGCCAGCAGCGTAGAGGGGGCCTCCTACGAGCAGTACTTC

d_call: TRBD1
clone_size: NA
v_call: TRBV24-1
j_call: TRBJ2-1
cdr3_aa: CATGDRDRGDEQFF
cdr3_nt: TGTGCCACCGGGGACAGGGATCGGGGGGATGAGCAGTTCTTC

d_call: NA
clone_size: many
v_call: TRBV6-1
j_call: TRBJ1-5
cdr3_aa: CASTEGVGNQPQHF
cdr3_nt: TGTGCCAGCACCGAGGGGGTCGGGAATCAGCCCCAGCATTTT

d_call: TRBD2
clone_size: many
v_call: TRBV10-3
j_call: TRBJ2-4
cdr3_aa: CAISEVAGGSGKNIQYF
cdr3_nt: TGTGCCATCAGTGAGGTAGCGGGAGGCTCTGGCAAAAACATTCAGTACTTC

d_call: TRBD2
clone_size: many
v_call: TRBV24-1
j_call: TRBJ2-3
cdr3_aa: CATGPRGGETDTQYF
cdr3_nt: TGTGCCACCGGCCCCCGGGGGGGGGAGACAGATACGCAGTATTTT

d_call: NA
clone_size: many
v_call: TRBV20-1
j_call: TRBJ2-5
cdr3_aa: CSAREPNLVRETQYF
cdr3_nt: TGCAGTGCTAGGGAACCTAATCTAGTGCGTGAGACCCAGTACTTC

d_call: NA
clone_size: many
v_call: TRBV4-2
j_call: TRBJ2-4
cdr3_aa: CASSVPGPFLAKNIQYF
cdr3_nt: TGTGCCAGCAGCGTTCCGGGACCATTTCTAGCCAAAAACATTCAGTACTTC

d_call: TRBD1
clone_size: many
v_call: TRBV20-1
j_call: TRBJ1-1
cdr3_aa: CSRTGLNTEAFF
cdr3_nt: TGCAGCCGGACAGGGCTGAACACTGAAGCTTTCTTT

d_call: TRBD1
clone_size: NA
v_call: TRBV6-5
j_call: TRBJ2-2
cdr3_aa: CASRVTGGNTGELFF
cdr3_nt: TGTGCCAGCAGGGTGACAGGGGGCAACACCGGGGAGCTGTTTTTT

d_call: TRBD2
clone_size: many
v_call: TRBV20-1
j_call: TRBJ2-7
cdr3_aa: CSASGLAAEQYF
cdr3_nt: TGCAGTGCTAGCGGGCTAGCGGCTGAGCAGTACTTC

d_call: NA
clone_size: NA
v_call: TRBV6-1
j_call: TRBJ2-3
cdr3_aa: CATTLGGSTDTQYF
cdr3_nt: TGTGCCACCACCCTCGGGGGCAGCACAGATACGCAGTATTTT

d_call: NA
clone_size: many
v_call: TRBV5-1
j_call: TRBJ2-2
cdr3_aa: CASSLVGRGTGELFF
cdr3_nt: TGCGCCAGCAGCTTGGTTGGCAGGGGCACCGGGGAGCTGTTTTTT

d_call: TRBD2
clone_size: many
v_call: TRBV14
j_call: TRBJ2-7
cdr3_aa: CASSQAGGSYEQYF
cdr3_nt: TGTGCCAGCAGCCAAGCGGGGGGTTCCTACGAGCAGTACTTC

d_call: TRBD2
clone_size: many
v_call: TRBV6-2/TRBV6-3
j_call: TRBJ2-1
cdr3_aa: CASIDPLAGRDNEQFF
cdr3_nt: TGTGCCAGCATCGATCCCCTAGCGGGAAGGGACAATGAGCAGTTCTTC

d_call: NA
clone_size: NA
v_call: TRBV9
j_call: TRBJ1-6
cdr3_aa: CASGTSFGPLHF
cdr3_nt: TGTGCCAGCGGGACTTCCTTCGGGCCCCTCCACTTT

d_call: NA
clone_size: NA
v_call: TRBV7-8
j_call: TRBJ2-1
cdr3_aa: CASSLEAGRNEQFF
cdr3_nt: TGTGCCAGCAGCTTAGAGGCGGGGCGGAATGAGCAGTTCTTC

d_call: TRBD1
clone_size: many
v_call: TRBV14
j_call: TRBJ2-3
cdr3_aa: CASSQWTGSTDTQYF
cdr3_nt: TGTGCCAGCAGCCAGTGGACAGGAAGCACAGATACGCAGTATTTT

d_call: TRBD2
clone_size: NA
v_call: TRBV7-2
j_call: TRBJ2-1
cdr3_aa: CASSLSLRLADNEQFF
cdr3_nt: TGTGCCAGCAGCTTGTCCCTCCGACTAGCGGACAATGAGCAGTTCTTC

d_call: NA
clone_size: NA
v_call: TRBV5-1
j_call: TRBJ2-4
cdr3_aa: CASSAWIPNIQYF
cdr3_nt: TGCGCCAGTAGCGCCTGGATCCCCAACATTCAGTACTTC

d_call: NA
clone_size: many
v_call: TRBV3-1
j_call: TRBJ2-1
cdr3_aa: CASSHTGGEQFF
cdr3_nt: TGTGCCAGCAGCCATACAGGTGGAGAGCAGTTCTTC

d_call: NA
clone_size: many
v_call: TRBV7-9
j_call: TRBJ2-1
cdr3_aa: CASSLALEVEFF
cdr3_nt: TGTGCCAGCAGCTTAGCACTAGAGGTGGAGTTCTTC

d_call: NA
clone_size: NA
v_call: TRBV10-2
j_call: TRBJ1-1
cdr3_aa: CASQTGITNTEAFF
cdr3_nt: TGCGCCAGCCAGACCGGGATTACGAACACTGAAGCTTTCTTT

d_call: NA
clone_size: many
v_call: TRBV7-9
j_call: TRBJ2-7
cdr3_aa: CASSLGSYYEQYF
cdr3_nt: TGTGCCAGCAGCTTAGGCTCTTACTACGAGCAGTACTTC

d_call: NA
clone_size: many
v_call: TRBV20-1
j_call: TRBJ2-3
cdr3_aa: CSASRGQRRVNTQYF
cdr3_nt: TGCAGTGCTAGTCGAGGACAGCGCCGGGTAAATACGCAGTATTTT

d_call: TRBD1
clone_size: many
v_call: TRBV12-3/TRBV12-4
j_call: TRBJ2-4
cdr3_aa: CASSLGGGAIAKNIQYF
cdr3_nt: TGTGCCAGCAGTTTAGGAGGGGGCGCGATCGCCAAAAACATTCAGTACTTC